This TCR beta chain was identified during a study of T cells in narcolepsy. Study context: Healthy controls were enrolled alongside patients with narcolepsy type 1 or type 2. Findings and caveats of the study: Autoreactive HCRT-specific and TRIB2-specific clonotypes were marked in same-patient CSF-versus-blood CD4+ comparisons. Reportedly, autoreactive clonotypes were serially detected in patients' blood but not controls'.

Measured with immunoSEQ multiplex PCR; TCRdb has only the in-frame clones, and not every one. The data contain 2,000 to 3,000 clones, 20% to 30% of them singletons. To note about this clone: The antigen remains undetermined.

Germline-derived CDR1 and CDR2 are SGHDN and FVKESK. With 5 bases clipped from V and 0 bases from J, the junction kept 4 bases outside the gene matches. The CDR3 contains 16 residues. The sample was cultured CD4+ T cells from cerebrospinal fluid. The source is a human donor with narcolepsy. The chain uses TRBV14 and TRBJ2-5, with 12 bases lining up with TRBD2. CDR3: CASSNGLAGNQETQYF. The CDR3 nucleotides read TGTGCCAGCAGCAACGGACTAGCGGGGAACCAAGAGACCCAGTACTTC.